This T cell receptor beta chain was sequenced during a study of metastatic and nonmetastatic thyroid tumors. Study-wide findings and caveats: Malignant thyroid tumors reportedly had TCR beta diversity that was significantly higher than in benign nodules, in blood and tumor.

J was trimmed by 1 base and V by 2 bases; bases with no gene match: 12. The germline V gene has CDR1 SGHRS and CDR2 YFSETQ. The CDR3 is 17 amino acids. In regard to this clone: What it binds is not known.

TCRdb ran MiXCR on the PCR reads. This sample has about 11,000 clones, with around 40% found just once. Thyroid surgery was performed in patients who had received no treatment beforehand. The source material was tumor tissue. This clonotype was obtained from a female donor with papillary thyroid cancer or a benign thyroid nodule (not recorded which). Some clones in this sample may be carry-over from other donors' samples. This chain connects TRBV5-1 to TRBJ2-7; 7 nucleotides line up with TRBD2. Written as DNA, the CDR3 is TGCGCCAGCAGCTTTTCGCCCGGGGGGACCCAATCCTACGAGCAGTACTTC. Amino acids: CASSFSPGGTQSYEQYF.